Sequencing of this T cell receptor (beta chain) was carried out in a study of blood T cell repertoires in COVID-19. In the authors' workflow: Amplification with reference gene primers provided the estimates of nucleated cell counts. This table comes from immunoSEQ multiplex PCR, and its TCRdb copy is limited to in-frame clones, with some not included. That table gives V, J and clone size, and the DNA gave D and trimming. The repertoire includes a few hundred thousand clones, 70% to 90% of them detected once, and roughly 14% sits in the top ten. In Seattle, patients joined the study during active infection and were tracked longitudinally. Per germline, CDR1 KGHDR and CDR2 SFDVKD. The CDR3 has 13 amino acids. V dropped 6 bases and J dropped 5; count of bases not matched to a gene: 3.

The sample comprised peripheral blood. This receptor was identified in a woman aged 70-85 years with COVID-19, enrolled during active disease. The rearrangement joins TRBV24-1 to TRBJ2-3, with 8 bases that match TRBD2. DNA for the CDR3: TGTGCCACCAGTCGGACTAGCTTAGATACGCAGTATTTT. Its translation: CATSRTSLDTQYF.